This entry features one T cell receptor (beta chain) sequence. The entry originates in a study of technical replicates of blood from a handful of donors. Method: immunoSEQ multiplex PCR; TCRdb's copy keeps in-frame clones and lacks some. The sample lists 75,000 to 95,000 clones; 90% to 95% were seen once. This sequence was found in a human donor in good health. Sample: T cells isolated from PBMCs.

The CDR3 nucleotides read TGCGCCAGCAGCTTGGTTGCAGCGGGAAGGCGAAATGAGCAGTTCTTC. Its translation: CASSLVAAGRRNEQFF. The V gene is TRBV5-1, the J gene TRBJ2-1; 7 bases match TRBD2. This CDR3 has 16 amino acids. V was pared by 0 bases and J by 7 bases, with 10 bases of the junction left unmatched. Germline CDR1 reads SGHRS; CDR2 reads YFSETQ.